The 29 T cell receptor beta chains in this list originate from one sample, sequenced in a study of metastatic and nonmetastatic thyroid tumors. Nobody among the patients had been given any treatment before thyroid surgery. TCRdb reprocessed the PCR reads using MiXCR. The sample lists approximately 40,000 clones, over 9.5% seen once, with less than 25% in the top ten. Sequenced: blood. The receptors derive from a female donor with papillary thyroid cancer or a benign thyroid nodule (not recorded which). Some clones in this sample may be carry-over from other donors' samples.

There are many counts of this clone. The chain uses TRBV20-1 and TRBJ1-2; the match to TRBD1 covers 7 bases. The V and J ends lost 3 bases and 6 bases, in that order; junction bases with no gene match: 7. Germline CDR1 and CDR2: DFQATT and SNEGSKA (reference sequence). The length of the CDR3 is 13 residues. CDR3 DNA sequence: TGCAGTGCTAGGTGGGAAGGGGGCAATGGCTACACCTTC. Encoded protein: CSARWEGGNGYTF.

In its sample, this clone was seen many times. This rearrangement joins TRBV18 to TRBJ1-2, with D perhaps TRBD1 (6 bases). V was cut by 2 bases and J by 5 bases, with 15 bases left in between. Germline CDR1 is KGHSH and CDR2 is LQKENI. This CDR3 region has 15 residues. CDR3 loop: CASSPYGQSGYGYTF. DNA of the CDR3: TGTGCCAGCTCACCATATGGACAGAGTGGTTATGGCTACACCTTC.

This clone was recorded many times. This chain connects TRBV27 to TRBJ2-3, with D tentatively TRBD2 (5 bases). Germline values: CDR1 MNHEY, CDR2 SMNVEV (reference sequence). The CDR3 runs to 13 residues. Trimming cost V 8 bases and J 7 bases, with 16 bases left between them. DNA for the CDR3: TGTGCCAGCGCCCCAAACTGGGAGAATACGCAGTATTTT. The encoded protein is CASAPNWENTQYF.

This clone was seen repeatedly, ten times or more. CDR3 coding DNA: TGTGCCAGCAGTTTGGGGGAAAAACTGTTTTTT. It specifies CASSLGEKLFF. The rearrangement uses TRBV28 and TRBJ1-4, with D uncertain. The germline V and J ends were trimmed by 3 bases and 8 bases, with 4 bases remaining between them. This CDR3 region has 11 residues. Germline CDR1 is MDHEN and CDR2 is SYDVKM.

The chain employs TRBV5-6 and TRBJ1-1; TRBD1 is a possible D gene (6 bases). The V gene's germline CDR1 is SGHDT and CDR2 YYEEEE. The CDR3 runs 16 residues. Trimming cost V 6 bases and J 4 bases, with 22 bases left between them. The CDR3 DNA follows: TGTGCCAGCACCCCTGGTCCCAGGGGCCGAAGCACTGAAGCTTTCTTT. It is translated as CASTPGPRGRSTEAFF.

For the CDR3, the DNA is TGCAGTGCTCGGACAGGGATGGCGAGTTCCTACGAGCAGTACTTC. This sequence encodes CSARTGMASSYEQYF. This chain connects TRBV20-1 to TRBJ2-7, with 8 bases lining up with TRBD1. V shed 5 bases and J 1 base; nucleotides not matched to a gene: 10. Per the germline V gene, CDR1 is DFQATT and CDR2 is SNEGSKA (reference sequence). The CDR3 runs 15 residues.

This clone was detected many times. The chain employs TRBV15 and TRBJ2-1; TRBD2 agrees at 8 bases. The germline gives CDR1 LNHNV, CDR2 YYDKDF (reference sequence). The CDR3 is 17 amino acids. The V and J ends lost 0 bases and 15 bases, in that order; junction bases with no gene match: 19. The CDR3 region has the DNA TGTGCCACCAGCAGAGATTCCGTTCTAGAGGGCGGGAGGAGATGGTTCTTC. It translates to CATSRDSVLEGGRRWFF.

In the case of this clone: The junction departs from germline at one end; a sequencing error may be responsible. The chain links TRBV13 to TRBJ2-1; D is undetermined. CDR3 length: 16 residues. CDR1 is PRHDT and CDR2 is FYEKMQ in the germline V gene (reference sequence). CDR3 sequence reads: CSSSLGLGGSYNEQFF. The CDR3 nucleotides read TGTTCCAGCAGCTTAGGGTTGGGCGGATCCTACAATGAGCAGTTCTTC.

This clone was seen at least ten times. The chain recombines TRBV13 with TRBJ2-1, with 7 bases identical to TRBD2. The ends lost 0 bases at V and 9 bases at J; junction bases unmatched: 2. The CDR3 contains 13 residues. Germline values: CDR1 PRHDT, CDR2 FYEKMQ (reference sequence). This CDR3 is CASSLGGRREQFF. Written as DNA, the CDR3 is TGTGCCAGCAGCTTAGGCGGGAGGCGTGAGCAGTTCTTC. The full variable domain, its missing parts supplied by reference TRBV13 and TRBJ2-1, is AAGVIQSPRHLIKEKRETATLKCYPIPRHDTVYWYQQGPGQDPQFLISFYEKMQSDKGSIPDRFSAQQFSDYHSELNMSSLELGDSALYFCASSLGGRREQFFGPGTRLTVL.

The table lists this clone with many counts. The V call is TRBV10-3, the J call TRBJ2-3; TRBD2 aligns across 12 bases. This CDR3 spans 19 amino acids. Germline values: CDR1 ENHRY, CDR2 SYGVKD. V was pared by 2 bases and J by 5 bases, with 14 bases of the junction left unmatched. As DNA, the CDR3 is TGTGCCATCAGTGAGAGGCTAGCGGGAGGGGTCTCAGGTGTAGATACGCAGTATTTT. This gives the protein CAISERLAGGVSGVDTQYF.

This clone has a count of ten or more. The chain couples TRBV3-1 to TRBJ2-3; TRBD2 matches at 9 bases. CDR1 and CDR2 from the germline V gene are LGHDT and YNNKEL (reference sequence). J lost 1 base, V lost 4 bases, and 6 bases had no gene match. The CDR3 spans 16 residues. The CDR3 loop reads CASSPTTSGRTDTQYF. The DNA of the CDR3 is TGTGCCAGCAGCCCGACGACTAGCGGACGCACAGATACGCAGTATTTT.

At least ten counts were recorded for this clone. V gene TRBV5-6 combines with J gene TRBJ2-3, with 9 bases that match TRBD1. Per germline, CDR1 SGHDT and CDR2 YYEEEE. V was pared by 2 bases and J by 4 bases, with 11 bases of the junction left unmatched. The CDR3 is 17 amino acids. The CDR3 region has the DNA TGTGCCAGCAGCTTTTCTCCCCTACAGGGGGCATCAGATACGCAGTATTTT. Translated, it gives CASSFSPLQGASDTQYF.

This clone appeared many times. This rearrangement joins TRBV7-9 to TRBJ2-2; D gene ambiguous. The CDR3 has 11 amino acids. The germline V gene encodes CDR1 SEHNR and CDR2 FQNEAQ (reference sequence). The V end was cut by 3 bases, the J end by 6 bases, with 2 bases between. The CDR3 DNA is TGTGCCAGCAGCTTTGCCGGGGAGCTGTTTTTT. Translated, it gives CASSFAGELFF.

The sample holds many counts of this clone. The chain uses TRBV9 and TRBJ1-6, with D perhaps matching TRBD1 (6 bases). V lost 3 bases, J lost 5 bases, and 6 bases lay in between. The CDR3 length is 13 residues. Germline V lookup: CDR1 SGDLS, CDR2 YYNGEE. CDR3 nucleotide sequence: TGTGCCAGCAGCGCAGGGGATAATTCACCCCTCCACTTT. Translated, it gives CASSAGDNSPLHF.

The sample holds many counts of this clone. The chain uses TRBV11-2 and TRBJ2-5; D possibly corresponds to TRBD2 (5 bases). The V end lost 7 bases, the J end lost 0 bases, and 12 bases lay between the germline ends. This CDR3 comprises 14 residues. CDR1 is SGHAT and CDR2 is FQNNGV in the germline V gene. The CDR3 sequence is CASTLRVDQETQYF. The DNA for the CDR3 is TGTGCCAGCACCCTGCGGGTTGACCAAGAGACCCAGTACTTC.

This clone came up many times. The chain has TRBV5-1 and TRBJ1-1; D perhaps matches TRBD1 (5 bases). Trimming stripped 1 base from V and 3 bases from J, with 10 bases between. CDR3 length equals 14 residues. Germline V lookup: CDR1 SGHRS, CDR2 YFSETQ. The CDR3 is CASSLWGSDTEAFF. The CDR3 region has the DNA TGCGCCAGCAGCTTGTGGGGGTCGGACACTGAAGCTTTCTTT.

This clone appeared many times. Here the CDR3 DNA reads TGTGCCAGTAGTATAGGACCGGGGGGCTCCTACAATGAGCAGTTCTTC. Protein sequence: CASSIGPGGSYNEQFF. The chain is built from TRBV19 and TRBJ2-1; 7 bases match TRBD2. The CDR3 consists of 16 residues. Germline V lookup: CDR1 LNHDA, CDR2 SQIVND (reference sequence). The V gene end was trimmed by 1 base and the J gene end by 0 bases; junction bases not matched to a gene: 3.

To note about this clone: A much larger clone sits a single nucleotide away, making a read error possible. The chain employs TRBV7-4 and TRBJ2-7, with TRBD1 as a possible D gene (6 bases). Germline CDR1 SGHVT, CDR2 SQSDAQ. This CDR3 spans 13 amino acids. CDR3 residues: CAISLGALGEQYF. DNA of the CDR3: TGTGCCATCAGCCTGGGGGCTTTGGGCGAGCAGTACTTC.

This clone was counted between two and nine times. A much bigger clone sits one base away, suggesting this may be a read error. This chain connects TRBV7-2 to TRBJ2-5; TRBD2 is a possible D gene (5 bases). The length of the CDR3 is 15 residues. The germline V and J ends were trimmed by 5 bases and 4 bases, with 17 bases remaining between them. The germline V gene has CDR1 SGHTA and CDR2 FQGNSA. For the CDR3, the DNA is TGTGCCAGCAGCCCCCCCGGGGTGAGGAGAGAGACCCAGTACTTC. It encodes CASSPPGVRRETQYF. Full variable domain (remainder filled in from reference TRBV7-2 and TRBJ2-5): GAGVSQSPSNKVTEKGKDVELRCDPISGHTALYWYRQSLGQGLEFLIYFQGNSAPDKSGLPSDRFSAERTGGSVSTLTIQRTQQEDSAVYLCASSPPGVRRETQYFGPGTRLLVL.

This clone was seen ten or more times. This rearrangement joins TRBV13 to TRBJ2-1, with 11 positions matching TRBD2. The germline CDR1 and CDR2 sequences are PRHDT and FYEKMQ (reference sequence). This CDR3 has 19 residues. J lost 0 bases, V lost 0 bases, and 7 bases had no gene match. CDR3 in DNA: TGTGCCAGCAGCTTAGGCCGTTGGGGACTAGCGGACTCCTACAATGAGCAGTTCTTC. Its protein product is CASSLGRWGLADSYNEQFF.

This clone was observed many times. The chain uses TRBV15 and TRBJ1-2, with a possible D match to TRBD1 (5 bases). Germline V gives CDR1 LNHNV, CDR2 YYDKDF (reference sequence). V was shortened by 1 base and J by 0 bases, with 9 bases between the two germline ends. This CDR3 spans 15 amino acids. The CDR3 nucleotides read TGTGCCACCAGCAGAGCCGGGACCGCTAACTATGGCTACACCTTC. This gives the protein CATSRAGTANYGYTF. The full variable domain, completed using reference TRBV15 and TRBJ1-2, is DAMVIQNPRYQVTQFGKPVTLSCSQTLNHNVMYWYQQKSSQAPKLLFHYYDKDFNNEADTPDNFQSRRPNTSFCFLDIRSPGLGDTAMYLCATSRAGTANYGYTFGSGTRLTVV.

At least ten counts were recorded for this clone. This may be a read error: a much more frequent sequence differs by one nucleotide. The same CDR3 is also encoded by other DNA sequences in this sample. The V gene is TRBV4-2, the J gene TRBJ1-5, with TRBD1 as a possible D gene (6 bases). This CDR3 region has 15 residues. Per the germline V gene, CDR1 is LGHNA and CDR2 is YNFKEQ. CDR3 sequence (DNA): TGTGCCAGCAGCCCCCGAGGGGGAAACGACCAGCCCCAGCATTTC. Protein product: CASSPRGGNDQPQHF.

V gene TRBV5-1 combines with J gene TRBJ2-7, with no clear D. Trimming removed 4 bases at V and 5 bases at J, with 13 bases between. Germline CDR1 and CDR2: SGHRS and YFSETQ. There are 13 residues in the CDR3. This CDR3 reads CASSPRSGDEQYF. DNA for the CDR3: TGCGCCAGCAGCCCGAGATCCGGAGACGAGCAGTACTTC.

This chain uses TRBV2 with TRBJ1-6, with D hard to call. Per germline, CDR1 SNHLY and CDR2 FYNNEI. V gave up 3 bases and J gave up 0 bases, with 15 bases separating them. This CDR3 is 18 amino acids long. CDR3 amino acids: CASSEIGVGSSYNSPLHF. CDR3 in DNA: TGTGCCAGCAGTGAGATTGGGGTGGGGAGCTCCTATAATTCACCCCTCCACTTT.

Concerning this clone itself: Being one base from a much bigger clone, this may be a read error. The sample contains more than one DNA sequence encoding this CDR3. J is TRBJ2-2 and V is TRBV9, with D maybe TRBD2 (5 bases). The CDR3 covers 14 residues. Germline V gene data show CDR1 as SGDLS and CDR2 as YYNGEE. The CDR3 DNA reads TGTGCCAGCAGCCCCCTGTTGAACACCGGGGAGCTGTTTTTC. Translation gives CASSPLLNTGELFF.

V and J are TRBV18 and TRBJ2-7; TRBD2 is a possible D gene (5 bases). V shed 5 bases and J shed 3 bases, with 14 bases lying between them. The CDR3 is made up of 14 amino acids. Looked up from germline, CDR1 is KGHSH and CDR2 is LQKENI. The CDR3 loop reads CASSKEAPHYEQYF. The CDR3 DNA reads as TGTGCCAGCTCAAAGGAGGCACCGCACTACGAGCAGTACTTC.

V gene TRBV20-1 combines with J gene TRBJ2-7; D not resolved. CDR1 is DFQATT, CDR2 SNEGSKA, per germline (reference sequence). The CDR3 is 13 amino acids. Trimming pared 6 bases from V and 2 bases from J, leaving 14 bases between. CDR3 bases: TGCAGTGCCCTCAAGATGACGGCCTACGAGCAGTACTTC. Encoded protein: CSALKMTAYEQYF.

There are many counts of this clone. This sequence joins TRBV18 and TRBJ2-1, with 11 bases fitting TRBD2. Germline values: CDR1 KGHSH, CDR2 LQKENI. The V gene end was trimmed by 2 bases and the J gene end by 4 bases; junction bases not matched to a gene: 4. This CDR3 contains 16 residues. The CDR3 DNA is TGTGCCAGCTCACCAAAAGGGACTAGCGGTTACAATGAGCAGTTCTTC. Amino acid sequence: CASSPKGTSGYNEQFF.

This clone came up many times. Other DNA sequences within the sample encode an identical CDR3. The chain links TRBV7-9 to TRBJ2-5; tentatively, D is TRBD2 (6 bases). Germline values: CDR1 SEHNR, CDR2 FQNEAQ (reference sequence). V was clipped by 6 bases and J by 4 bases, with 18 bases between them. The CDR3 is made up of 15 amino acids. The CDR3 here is CASRSIRGGTETQYF. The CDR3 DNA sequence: TGTGCCAGCAGGTCCATTCGAGGCGGGACAGAGACCCAGTACTTC.